This TCR beta chain was identified during a study of blood T cell repertoires in COVID-19. Overall study context: Samples of COVID-19 (acute and convalescent) were obtained from the United States, Italy and Spain.

Assay used: immunoSEQ multiplex PCR; TCRdb lists only in-frame clones, some missing. The repertoire holds 85,000 to 95,000 clones, roughly 83% seen once, with roughly 25% in the top ten. The CDR3 runs 14 residues. Trimming removed 2 bases from V and 7 bases from J; junction bases left unmatched: 7. Germline lookup yields CDR1 SEHNR and CDR2 FQNEAQ (reference sequence). This sequence joins TRBV7-9 and TRBJ2-7, with TRBD1 matching 8 bases. The sequencing input was peripheral blood. The clonotype comes from a human donor in a cohort sampled during active COVID-19. The CDR3 sequence is CASSLSQGAQEQYF. As DNA, the CDR3 is TGTGCCAGCAGCTTAAGTCAGGGGGCGCAGGAGCAGTACTTC.